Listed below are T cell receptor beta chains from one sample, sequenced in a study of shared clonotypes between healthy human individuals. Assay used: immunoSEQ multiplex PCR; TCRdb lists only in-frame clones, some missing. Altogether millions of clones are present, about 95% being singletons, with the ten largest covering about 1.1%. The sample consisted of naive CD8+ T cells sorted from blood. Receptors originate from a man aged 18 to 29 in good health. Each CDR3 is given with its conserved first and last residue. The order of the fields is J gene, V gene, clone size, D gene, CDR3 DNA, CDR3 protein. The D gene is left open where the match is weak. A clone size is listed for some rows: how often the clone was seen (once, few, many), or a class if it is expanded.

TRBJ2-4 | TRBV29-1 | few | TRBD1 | TGCAGCGTTGGGGGACAGGGCGGACCTACGGCCAAAAACATTCAGTACTTC | CSVGGQGGPTAKNIQYF
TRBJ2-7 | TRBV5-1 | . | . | TGCGCCAGCAGCTTGGCCGGGGTTGGGTACGAGCAGTACTTC | CASSLAGVGYEQYF
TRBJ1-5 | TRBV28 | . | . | TGTGCCAGCAGTTTTGGGACTTTACTAAATGGCAATCAGCCCCAGCATTTT | CASSFGTLLNGNQPQHF
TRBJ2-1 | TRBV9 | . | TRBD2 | TGTGCCAGCAGCACAAGACTAGCGGGATTTTACAATGAGCAGTTCTTC | CASSTRLAGFYNEQFF
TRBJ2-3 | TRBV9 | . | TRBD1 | TGTGCCAGCAGCCGGACAGGGGCAGATACGCAGTATTTT | CASSRTGADTQYF
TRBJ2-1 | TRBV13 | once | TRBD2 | TGTGCCAGCAGCCCCTTGGGAGCGGGAGGGCCGTACAGGTGGAATGAGCAGTTCTTC | CASSPLGAGGPYRWNEQFF
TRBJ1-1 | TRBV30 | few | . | TGTGCCTGGAGTGCTTCCAGTGAAGCTTTCTTT | CAWSASSEAFF
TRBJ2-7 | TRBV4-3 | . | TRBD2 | TGCGCCAGCAGCCCCTTCTCTGGGAGCGGGACCTACGAGCAGTACTTC | CASSPFSGSGTYEQYF
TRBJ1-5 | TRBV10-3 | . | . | TGTGCCACCGCTGCAGAGTTGAGCAATCAGCCCCAGCATTTT | CATAAELSNQPQHF
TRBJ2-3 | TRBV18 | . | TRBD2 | TGTGCCAGCTCACCCCAACCCGGACTAGCGGGCACAGATACGCAGTATTTT | CASSPQPGLAGTDTQYF
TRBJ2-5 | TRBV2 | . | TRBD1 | TGTGCCAGCAGTGTAGGACAGGGGTACCAAGAGACCCAGTACTTC | CASSVGQGYQETQYF
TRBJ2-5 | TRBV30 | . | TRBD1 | TGTGCCTGGAGTGTACTTCCAGGGGGCGCGAAGACCCAGTACTTC | CAWSVLPGGAKTQYF
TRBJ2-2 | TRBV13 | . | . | TGTGCCAGCAGCTTAGGTCCCGGGGAGCTGTTTTTT | CASSLGPGELFF
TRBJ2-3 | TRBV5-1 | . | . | TGCGCCAGCAGCTTGGACGGCTGGGCGACAGATACGCAGTATTTT | CASSLDGWATDTQYF
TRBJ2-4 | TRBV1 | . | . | TGCACCAGCAGAGGGACAGGGAAAAACATTCAGTACTTC | CTSRGTGKNIQYF
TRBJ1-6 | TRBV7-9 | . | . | TGTGCCAGCAGCTCGTCCGGGAGCTCCTATAATTCACCCCTCCACTTT | CASSSSGSSYNSPLHF
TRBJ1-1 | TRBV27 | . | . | TGTGCCAGCAGTTTAGGGGTAGGGCAGCCGTACACTGAAGCTTTCTTT | CASSLGVGQPYTEAFF
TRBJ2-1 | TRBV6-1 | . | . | TGTGCCAGCAGTGAACAAGGGGTCAGGGAAGTTGATGAGCAGTTCTTC | CASSEQGVREVDEQFF
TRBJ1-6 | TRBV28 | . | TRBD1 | TGTGCCAGCAGTTTCCCTCCTGACAGGGGGGATTCACCCCTCCACTTT | CASSFPPDRGDSPLHF
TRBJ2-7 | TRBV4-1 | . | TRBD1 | TGCGCCAGCAGCCCGGGACAGGGGGCTTACGAGCAGTACTTC | CASSPGQGAYEQYF
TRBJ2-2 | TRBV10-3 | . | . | TGTGCCATCAGTGAGGCCACAGACTACACCGGGGAGCTGTTTTTT | CAISEATDYTGELFF
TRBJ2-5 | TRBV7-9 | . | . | TGTGCCAGCAGCTTAGACCGGACAGCCCAAGAGACCCAGTACTTC | CASSLDRTAQETQYF